Shown below are 25 T cell receptor beta chains from a single sample sequenced in a study of T cell changes during pregnancy in multiple sclerosis. TCRdb's copy holds only in-frame clones and misses some; the assay was immunoSEQ multiplex PCR. The sample lists about 75,000 clones; more than 80% were seen once. The specimen comprised peripheral blood, sampled in the first trimester of pregnancy. The receptors were gathered from a female donor in good health, enrolled as a control in a pregnancy study.

The V and J genes are TRBV5-1 and TRBJ2-1; 11 positions agree with TRBD2. V gave up 3 bases and J gave up 6 bases; unmatched junction bases: 2. The length of the CDR3 is 14 residues. Germline values: CDR1 SGHRS, CDR2 YFSETQ. DNA of the CDR3: TGCGCCAGCAGCTCTAGCGGGGGGCCCAATGAGCAGTTCTTC. It encodes CASSSSGGPNEQFF.

The J gene is TRBJ1-6, the V gene TRBV6-5; the match to TRBD1 covers 8 bases. Trimming removed 4 bases from V and 6 bases from J; junction bases left unmatched: 5. In germline, CDR1 is MNHEY, CDR2 SVGAGI. The CDR3 extends over 15 amino acids. Written as DNA, the CDR3 is TGTGCCAGCAGTTCCCAGGGGGCCCTTAATTCACCCCTCCACTTT. It translates to CASSSQGALNSPLHF.

V is TRBV18 and J is TRBJ1-6; D remains ambiguous. CDR1 is KGHSH, CDR2 LQKENI, per germline. The V end lost 4 bases, the J end lost 7 bases, and 5 bases lay between the germline ends. This CDR3 region has 12 residues. The CDR3 reads CASSRRNSPLHF. CDR3 coding DNA: TGTGCCAGCTCACGTAGAAATTCACCCCTCCACTTT. Full variable domain (rest looked up from reference TRBV18 and TRBJ1-6): NAGVMQNPRHLVRRRGQEARLRCSPMKGHSHVYWYRQLPEEGLKFMVYLQKENIIDESGMPKERFSAEFPKEGPSILRIQQVVRGDSAAYFCASSRRNSPLHFGNGTRLTVT.

This chain joins TRBV6-5 and TRBJ2-3; TRBD2 might be the D (5 bases). Trimming left V 0 bases short and J 0 bases short, with 7 bases between. Germline lookup yields CDR1 MNHEY and CDR2 SVGAGI. The CDR3 contains 15 residues. DNA of the CDR3: TGTGCCAGCAGTTACTCAGAGGGCAGCACAGATACGCAGTATTTT. Its protein is CASSYSEGSTDTQYF.

The J gene is TRBJ2-7, the V gene TRBV5-4; TRBD1 matches 10 bases. The CDR3 is made up of 14 amino acids. CDR1 is SGHNT and CDR2 is YYREEE in the germline V gene (reference sequence). V gave up 5 bases and J gave up 6 bases; unmatched junction bases: 8. CDR3 DNA: TGTGCCAGCAGGATCGGGACAGGGGACGTCGAGCAGTACTTC. Its protein is CASRIGTGDVEQYF.

This clone has a handful of counts. The rearrangement links TRBV11-2 to TRBJ1-6; possible D gene TRBD1, 5 bases. V dropped 2 bases and J dropped 13 bases, with 9 bases sitting between them. Germline values: CDR1 SGHAT, CDR2 FQNNGV. The CDR3 consists of 12 residues. This CDR3 reads CASSLPRGPLHF. CDR3 DNA sequence: TGTGCCAGCAGCTTACCAAGGGGCCCCCTCCACTTT.

The rearrangement links TRBV6-5 to TRBJ1-4, with a weak D call TRBD1 (6 bases). Germline values: CDR1 MNHEY, CDR2 SVGAGI. The CDR3 loop spans 15 amino acids. V gave up 2 bases and J gave up 5 bases, with 12 bases separating them. The chain's CDR3 is CASSYLTGGNEKLFF. CDR3 DNA: TGTGCCAGCAGTTACCTGACAGGAGGAAATGAAAAACTGTTTTTT.

This clone is a singleton in its sample. The genes are TRBV15 and TRBJ2-1, with 12 bases lining up with TRBD2. Germline V CDR1 and CDR2: LNHNV, YYDKDF (reference sequence). This CDR3 is 16 amino acids long. J gave up 4 bases and V 1 base, and 2 bases lay outside the gene matches. The DNA of the CDR3 is TGTGCCACCAGCAGAGCCGGGACTAGCGGGTACAATGAGCAGTTCTTC. It yields the protein CATSRAGTSGYNEQFF.

The V gene is TRBV7-2, the J gene TRBJ2-1, with D tentatively TRBD1 (6 bases). Germline-derived CDR1 and CDR2 are SGHTA and FQGNSA. This CDR3 comprises 14 residues. V shed 5 bases and J shed 1 base, with 9 bases lying between them. CDR3 sequence: CASSRDRSYNEQFF. CDR3 in DNA: TGTGCCAGCAGCCGCGACAGGTCCTACAATGAGCAGTTCTTC.

The chain joins TRBV6-5 to TRBJ1-1, with D unclear. Looked up from germline, CDR1 is MNHEY and CDR2 is SVGAGI. The length of the CDR3 is 14 residues. The V end was cut by 6 bases, the J end by 1 base, with 12 bases between. The CDR3 reads CASSPGKWNTEAFF. In DNA form, the CDR3 reads TGTGCCAGCAGCCCCGGGAAGTGGAACACTGAAGCTTTCTTT.

The CDR3 DNA is TGTGCCAGCAGCCAAGATCTGGGACAGGGGGCGTTAAAGCAGTACTTC. The encoded protein is CASSQDLGQGALKQYF. This chain uses TRBV4-2 with TRBJ2-7, with 12 bases identical to TRBD1. CDR3 length equals 16 residues. Trimming took 0 bases from V and 8 from J; bases not matched to a gene: 8. Germline CDR1 and CDR2: LGHNA and YNFKEQ.

This chain connects TRBV12-2 to TRBJ2-1; TRBD2 is the table's D call and was not checked against the DNA. TRBV12-2 is a known pseudogene. There are 14 residues in the CDR3. In DNA, the CDR3 is TGTGCAAGTCGCTTGAGGGGGACTACCAATGAGCAGTTCTTC. This sequence encodes CASRLRGTTNEQFF.

This chain joins TRBV5-1 and TRBJ2-7, with 9 positions matching TRBD1. The CDR3 length is 15 residues. The junction had 6 bases not matched to a gene; V was cut back by 0 bases and J by 5 bases. The V gene's germline CDR1 is SGHRS and CDR2 YFSETQ. CDR3 residues: CASSLEGQGLDEQYF. In nucleotides, the CDR3 is TGCGCCAGCAGCTTGGAGGGACAGGGATTAGACGAGCAGTACTTC.

The chain combines TRBV27 with TRBJ2-1; 10 bases match TRBD2. The germline V gene has CDR1 MNHEY and CDR2 SMNVEV (reference sequence). The CDR3 consists of 19 residues. V shed 3 bases and J 5 bases; nucleotides not matched to a gene: 16. The chain's CDR3 is CASSFRGTSAYGGDNEQFF. In DNA, the CDR3 is TGTGCCAGCAGTTTTAGAGGGACTAGCGCATATGGGGGTGACAATGAGCAGTTCTTC.

The rearrangement links TRBV19 to TRBJ2-2, with TRBD2 matching over 7 bases. The CDR3 covers 15 residues. Germline values: CDR1 LNHDA, CDR2 SQIVND (reference sequence). V lost 3 bases to trimming and J lost 1 base; unmatched junction nucleotides: 2. In nucleotides, the CDR3 is TGTGCCAGTAGTATGAGCGGGATGAACACCGGGGAGCTGTTTTTT. It translates to CASSMSGMNTGELFF. The variable domain in full, with the rest retrieved from reference TRBV19 and TRBJ2-2, is DGGITQSPKYLFRKEGQNVTLSCEQNLNHDAMYWYRQDPGQGLRLIYYSQIVNDFQKGDIAEGYSVSREKKESFPLTVTSAQKNPTAFYLCASSMSGMNTGELFFGEGSRLTVL.

The genes are TRBV2 and TRBJ1-5, with D perhaps TRBD1 (6 bases). Germline loops: CDR1 SNHLY, CDR2 FYNNEI. CDR3 length: 14 residues. The ends were cut back, 4 bases at V and 1 base at J, with 8 bases in the middle. The CDR3 loop is CASSVQGSNQPQHF. The CDR3, as DNA: TGTGCCAGCAGTGTCCAGGGGAGCAATCAGCCCCAGCATTTT. The full variable domain, completed using reference TRBV2 and TRBJ1-5, is EPEVTQTPSHQVTQMGQEVILRCVPISNHLYFYWYRQILGQKVEFLVSFYNNEISEKSEIFDDQFSVERPDGSNFTLKIRSTKLEDSAMYFCASSVQGSNQPQHFGDGTRLSIL.

The V call is TRBV7-8, the J call TRBJ2-7; the match to TRBD1 covers 12 bases. Germline trimming cut 4 bases from V and 5 bases from J; bases unmatched to any gene: 12. Per the germline V gene, CDR1 is SGHVS and CDR2 is FQNEAQ. The CDR3 is 17 amino acids. CDR3 coding DNA: TGTGCCAGCAGCTCGACGCCGGGACAGGGGGCGAAAAACGAGCAGTACTTC. This encodes CASSSTPGQGAKNEQYF.

The V call is TRBV28, the J call TRBJ2-5, with TRBD1 identical over 11 bases. Germline lookup yields CDR1 MDHEN and CDR2 SYDVKM. The V segment lost 3 bases and the J segment 4 bases; nucleotides outside the gene matches: 7. CDR3 length equals 16 residues. The CDR3 sequence is CASSLFGQGAGETQYF. CDR3 coding DNA: TGTGCCAGCAGTTTGTTCGGACAGGGGGCTGGAGAGACCCAGTACTTC.

This chain links TRBV25-1 with TRBJ2-5; 7 bases are a match to TRBD2. V lost 5 bases and J lost 4; bases outside the gene matches: 4. The length of the CDR3 is 13 residues. The germline CDR1 and CDR2 sequences are MGHDK and SYGVNS. CDR3 in amino acids: CASSPSGGETQYF. DNA for the CDR3: TGTGCCAGCAGTCCTAGCGGAGGAGAGACCCAGTACTTC.

The chain links TRBV7-9 to TRBJ1-2; TRBD1 agrees at 10 bases. After removal of 1 base from V and 8 bases from J, the junction contained 4 bases not matched to a gene. The CDR3 totals 14 residues. CDR1 is SEHNR, CDR2 FQNEAQ, per germline (reference sequence). CDR3 nucleotide sequence: TGTGCCAGCAGCTTAGGGACAGGGGGACTCGGCTACACCTTC. It is translated as CASSLGTGGLGYTF. The full variable domain, rest sourced from reference TRBV7-9 and TRBJ1-2, is DTGVSQNPRHKITKRGQNVTFRCDPISEHNRLYWYRQTLGQGPEFLTYFQNEAQLEKSRLLSDRFSAERPKGSFSTLEIQRTEQGDSAMYLCASSLGTGGLGYTFGSGTRLTVV.

The chain recombines TRBV15 with TRBJ2-3; 7 nucleotides align to TRBD1. The CDR3 totals 16 residues. Germline values: CDR1 LNHNV, CDR2 YYDKDF (reference sequence). V shed 2 bases and J 4 bases; nucleotides not matched to a gene: 9. In DNA, the CDR3 is TGTGCCACCAGCAGACGTATGGGGGACAGCTCAGATACGCAGTATTTT. Translation: CATSRRMGDSSDTQYF.

This sequence joins TRBV14 and TRBJ1-2, with 11 bases matching TRBD1. Trimming took 1 base from V and 5 from J; bases not matched to a gene: 3. Germline V CDR1 and CDR2: SGHDN, FVKESK. This CDR3 region has 15 residues. The CDR3 region has the DNA TGTGCCAGCAGCCAAGTGGGGACAGGGGGGTATGGCTACACCTTC. It yields the protein CASSQVGTGGYGYTF.

The genes are TRBV9 and TRBJ2-2; 7 positions match TRBD2. The CDR3 totals 14 residues. The germline V gene encodes CDR1 SGDLS and CDR2 YYNGEE. V shed 0 bases, J shed 6 bases, and the junction held 2 bases outside the gene matches. CDR3 bases: TGTGCCAGCAGCGTAGCGGCGGGGGCCGGGGAGCTGTTTTTT. Translation: CASSVAAGAGELFF.

The chain uses TRBV7-9 and TRBJ1-2; D gene unclear. V lost 1 base and J 6 bases, leaving 9 bases between the germline ends. This CDR3 region has 13 residues. Germline assignment: CDR1 SEHNR and CDR2 FQNEAQ (reference sequence). CDR3 in DNA: TGTGCCAGCAGCTTAGAGTGGAGAGATGGCTACACCTTC. This codes for CASSLEWRDGYTF.

The chain combines TRBV5-5 with TRBJ1-1, with 12 positions matching TRBD1. V shed 4 bases and J 4 bases; nucleotides not matched to a gene: 8. There are 16 residues in the CDR3. Germline loops: CDR1 SGHKS, CDR2 YYEKEE (reference sequence). The DNA for the CDR3 is TGTGCCAGCAGCAGAGGGACAGGGGGCTTTGGCACTGAAGCTTTCTTT. It is translated as CASSRGTGGFGTEAFF.